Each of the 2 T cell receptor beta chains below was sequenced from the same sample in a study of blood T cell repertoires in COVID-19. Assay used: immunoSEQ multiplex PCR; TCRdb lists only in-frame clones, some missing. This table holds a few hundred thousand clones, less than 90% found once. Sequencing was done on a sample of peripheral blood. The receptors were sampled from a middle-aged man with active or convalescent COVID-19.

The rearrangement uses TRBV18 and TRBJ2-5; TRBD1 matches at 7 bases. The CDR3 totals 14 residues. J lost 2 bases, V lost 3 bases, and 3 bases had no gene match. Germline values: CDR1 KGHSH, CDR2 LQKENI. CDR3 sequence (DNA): TGTGCCAGCTCACCGAGGGACAGTCAAGAGACCCAGTACTTC. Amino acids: CASSPRDSQETQYF.

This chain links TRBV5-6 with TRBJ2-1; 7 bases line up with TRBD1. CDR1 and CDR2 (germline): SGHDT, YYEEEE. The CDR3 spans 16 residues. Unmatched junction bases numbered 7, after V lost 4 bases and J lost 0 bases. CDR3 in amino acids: CASSEDRFSSYNEQFF. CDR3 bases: TGTGCCAGCAGCGAGGACAGGTTCAGCTCCTACAATGAGCAGTTCTTC.